This section outlines one T cell receptor beta chain sequence together with its context. This specimen comes from a study of OX40 agonist ivuxolimab in advanced cancers. Overall study: Six ivuxolimab dose levels, 0.01 to 10 mg/kg, were given intravenously every 2 weeks.

The protocol was immunoSEQ multiplex PCR, while the TCRdb copy is restricted to in-frame clones and leaves out a portion. The data show 60,000 to 80,000 clones, 75% to 85% seen once. Trimming took off 8 bases at V and 1 base at J, with 14 bases between the two ends. In germline, CDR1 is LNHNV, CDR2 YYDKDF (reference sequence). This CDR3 has 14 amino acids. This rearrangement joins TRBV15 to TRBJ1-1; perhaps TRBD1 as D (6 bases). The sequences come from CD4+ or CD8+ T cells sorted from blood, collected in a trial of the OX40 agonist ivuxolimab. This TCR derives from an adult with an advanced solid tumor such as melanoma, head and neck, liver or kidney cancer. The CDR3 coding sequence is TGTGCCACCCTCCGGGGCAGGGGGAACACTGAAGCTTTCTTT. Amino acid sequence: CATLRGRGNTEAFF.